The sequence of this TCR beta chain was determined in a study of blood T cell repertoires in COVID-19. Study members were between about 18 and 100 years old and lived in some 26 US regions. Clinical histories supplied by participants themselves formed the basis of cohort assignment. The CDR3 length is 17 residues. Study processing details: Quantification of nucleated cells was approximated via reference gene primer amplification. Here immunoSEQ multiplex PCR was the method, and the copy in TCRdb shows in-frame clones only, minus some. D and trimming come from the DNA, and the V and J calls and clone size come from that table. This sample has roughly 270,000 clones; approximately 78% occur once, and the top ten carry about 5%.

The origin of this receptor is a man aged 35 to 55 who had been exposed to COVID-19. The sequencing input was PBMCs or T cells enriched from blood (not recorded which). The V and J genes are TRBV21-1 and TRBJ2-7; the D call TRBD1 from the table was never checked on the DNA. TRBV21-1 is an annotated pseudogene. CDR3: CASSKGSYRGLTYEQYF. CDR3 nucleotides: TGTGCCAGCAGCAAAGGGAGCTACAGGGGACTGACCTACGAGCAGTACTTC.